A selection of T cell receptor beta chains follows, all from one sample in a study of cytomegalovirus exposure and HLA in healthy donors. Profiled with immunoSEQ multiplex PCR; TCRdb holds only in-frame clones, not every one. This table has about 100,000 clones, approximately 80% appearing once. The sequenced sample consisted of PBMCs. The source is a woman younger than 30 in good health and CMV-seropositive. The CDR3 runs from the conserved cysteine through the conserved F or W. Fields, in order: J gene, V gene, CDR3 length, D gene, clone size, CDR3 protein, CDR3 DNA. D genes are given only for firm matches. Some rows have no size entry. The others give once, few or many, or a class for an expanded clone.

j_call: TRBJ2-1
v_call: TRBV29-1
cdr3_length: 11
d_call: -
clone_size: -
cdr3_aa: CSVSREDEQFF
cdr3_nt: TGCAGCGTTTCCAGGGAGGATGAGCAGTTCTTC

j_call: TRBJ1-1
v_call: TRBV5-1
cdr3_length: 17
d_call: TRBD1
clone_size: -
cdr3_aa: CASSLGVPGGIRTEAFF
cdr3_nt: TGCGCCAGCAGCTTAGGAGTTCCAGGGGGCATAAGGACTGAAGCTTTCTTT

j_call: TRBJ2-1
v_call: TRBV19
cdr3_length: 15
d_call: TRBD2
clone_size: few
cdr3_aa: CASSILAGGPSEQFF
cdr3_nt: TGTGCCAGTAGTATCTTGGCGGGAGGGCCCAGTGAGCAGTTCTTC

j_call: TRBJ2-3
v_call: TRBV7-2
cdr3_length: 14
d_call: TRBD1
clone_size: -
cdr3_aa: CASSRTGTTDTQYF
cdr3_nt: TGTGCCAGCAGCCGGACAGGGACGACAGATACGCAGTATTTT

j_call: TRBJ1-5
v_call: TRBV19
cdr3_length: 15
d_call: -
clone_size: -
cdr3_aa: CASSIEGARNQPQHF
cdr3_nt: TGTGCCAGTAGTATAGAGGGGGCCCGCAATCAGCCCCAGCATTTT

j_call: TRBJ2-1
v_call: TRBV6-1
cdr3_length: 15
d_call: TRBD2
clone_size: few
cdr3_aa: CASRRTLAGTNEQFF
cdr3_nt: TGTGCCAGCAGGAGGACACTAGCGGGAACCAATGAGCAGTTCTTC

j_call: TRBJ2-3
v_call: TRBV9
cdr3_length: 15
d_call: -
clone_size: -
cdr3_aa: CASSVGLVLTDTQYF
cdr3_nt: TGTGCCAGCAGCGTAGGACTAGTCCTGACAGATACGCAGTATTTT

j_call: TRBJ1-1
v_call: TRBV4-2
cdr3_length: 17
d_call: TRBD1
clone_size: -
cdr3_aa: CASSQEGSGQGNTEAFF
cdr3_nt: TGTGCCAGCAGCCAAGAGGGCTCGGGACAGGGAAACACTGAAGCTTTCTTT

j_call: TRBJ2-7
v_call: TRBV6-1
cdr3_length: 13
d_call: -
clone_size: -
cdr3_aa: CASSEYEIYEQYF
cdr3_nt: TGTGCCAGCAGTGAATACGAGATATACGAGCAGTACTTC

j_call: TRBJ1-2
v_call: TRBV19
cdr3_length: 11
d_call: -
clone_size: -
cdr3_aa: CASSTTVGYTF
cdr3_nt: TGTGCCAGTAGTACGACAGTCGGCTACACCTTC

j_call: TRBJ1-2
v_call: TRBV6-5
cdr3_length: 11
d_call: -
clone_size: -
cdr3_aa: CASSTGTGYTF
cdr3_nt: TGTGCCAGCAGCACAGGGACTGGCTACACCTTC

j_call: TRBJ1-2
v_call: TRBV6-4
cdr3_length: 16
d_call: -
clone_size: once
cdr3_aa: CASSDSSGGRNYGYTF
cdr3_nt: TGTGCCAGCAGTGACTCCTCGGGGGGTCGGAACTATGGCTACACCTTC

j_call: TRBJ2-7
v_call: TRBV5-6
cdr3_length: 13
d_call: TRBD2
clone_size: -
cdr3_aa: CASSLGGGPEQYF
cdr3_nt: TGTGCCAGCAGCTTGGGGGGAGGGCCCGAGCAGTACTTC

j_call: TRBJ1-6
v_call: TRBV5-4
cdr3_length: 17
d_call: TRBD1
clone_size: -
cdr3_aa: CASSSRTGSGFNSPLHF
cdr3_nt: TGTGCCAGCAGTTCACGGACAGGGTCGGGGTTTAATTCACCCCTCCACTTT

j_call: TRBJ2-7
v_call: TRBV28
cdr3_length: 14
d_call: TRBD2
clone_size: -
cdr3_aa: CASSYRGVTYEQYF
cdr3_nt: TGTGCCAGCAGCTATCGGGGGGTAACCTACGAGCAGTACTTC

j_call: TRBJ2-7
v_call: TRBV7-7
cdr3_length: 13
d_call: -
clone_size: -
cdr3_aa: CASSFGSAYEQYF
cdr3_nt: TGTGCTAGCAGCTTTGGTTCGGCCTACGAGCAGTACTTC

j_call: TRBJ1-2
v_call: TRBV21-1
cdr3_length: 15
d_call: -
clone_size: -
cdr3_aa: CASSKERGLDYGYTF
cdr3_nt: TGTGCCAGCAGCAAAGAGAGGGGGCTGGACTATGGCTACACCTTC

j_call: TRBJ2-1
v_call: TRBV30
cdr3_length: 14
d_call: TRBD2
clone_size: -
cdr3_aa: CATGLAGVGDEQFF
cdr3_nt: TGTGCCACGGGACTAGCGGGAGTGGGCGATGAGCAGTTCTTC

j_call: TRBJ1-1
v_call: TRBV28
cdr3_length: 14
d_call: TRBD1
clone_size: -
cdr3_aa: CASSPGDRGTEAFF
cdr3_nt: TGTGCCAGCAGTCCCGGGGACAGGGGAACTGAAGCTTTCTTT

j_call: TRBJ2-7
v_call: TRBV28
cdr3_length: 15
d_call: TRBD1
clone_size: -
cdr3_aa: CASRTGQGDSYEQYF
cdr3_nt: TGTGCCAGCAGAACTGGACAGGGGGATTCCTACGAGCAGTACTTC

j_call: TRBJ2-7
v_call: TRBV5-1
cdr3_length: 14
d_call: TRBD2
clone_size: once
cdr3_aa: CASSLGTSVEEQYF
cdr3_nt: TGCGCCAGCAGCTTGGGGACTAGCGTAGAGGAGCAGTACTTC

j_call: TRBJ2-7
v_call: TRBV18
cdr3_length: 18
d_call: TRBD2
clone_size: -
cdr3_aa: CASSPRGGVGEVLNEQYF
cdr3_nt: TGTGCCAGCTCACCACGCGGGGGTGTTGGGGAAGTATTGAACGAGCAGTACTTC

j_call: TRBJ2-7
v_call: TRBV7-3
cdr3_length: 15
d_call: TRBD2
clone_size: -
cdr3_aa: CASSVGLAGPLEQYF
cdr3_nt: TGTGCCAGCAGCGTGGGACTAGCGGGACCCCTCGAGCAGTACTTC

j_call: TRBJ2-3
v_call: TRBV28
cdr3_length: 13
d_call: -
clone_size: -
cdr3_aa: CASSQTVTDTQYF
cdr3_nt: TGTGCCAGCAGTCAGACTGTCACAGATACGCAGTATTTT

j_call: TRBJ1-1
v_call: TRBV7-9
cdr3_length: 12
d_call: -
clone_size: -
cdr3_aa: CASSGRGVEAFF
cdr3_nt: TGTGCCAGCAGCGGCAGGGGAGTTGAAGCTTTCTTT

j_call: TRBJ1-5
v_call: TRBV5-5
cdr3_length: 17
d_call: -
clone_size: -
cdr3_aa: CASSLVPGENSNQPQHF
cdr3_nt: TGTGCCAGCAGCTTGGTCCCCGGAGAAAATAGCAATCAGCCCCAGCATTTT

j_call: TRBJ1-5
v_call: TRBV7-5
cdr3_length: 15
d_call: -
clone_size: -
cdr3_aa: CARSPWGGCNQPQHF
cdr3_nt: TGTGCCAGAAGCCCTTGGGGCGGCTGCAATCAGCCCCAGCATTTT

j_call: TRBJ1-5
v_call: TRBV30
cdr3_length: 15
d_call: TRBD1
clone_size: -
cdr3_aa: CAWKEQGAGNQPQHF
cdr3_nt: TGTGCCTGGAAGGAACAGGGGGCTGGGAATCAGCCCCAGCATTTT

j_call: TRBJ1-1
v_call: TRBV19
cdr3_length: 13
d_call: -
clone_size: -
cdr3_aa: CASSMVVSTEAFF
cdr3_nt: TGTGCCAGTAGTATGGTTGTCAGCACTGAAGCTTTCTTT

j_call: TRBJ2-5
v_call: TRBV5-6
cdr3_length: 14
d_call: -
clone_size: -
cdr3_aa: CASSLEQVIETQYF
cdr3_nt: TGTGCCAGCAGCTTGGAGCAGGTTATAGAGACCCAGTACTTC

j_call: TRBJ2-3
v_call: TRBV11-1
cdr3_length: 13
d_call: -
clone_size: -
cdr3_aa: CASSRGASGTQYF
cdr3_nt: TGTGCCAGCAGCCGCGGGGCGTCCGGTACGCAGTATTTT

j_call: TRBJ2-3
v_call: TRBV4-2
cdr3_length: 15
d_call: -
clone_size: -
cdr3_aa: CASSQERLSTDTQYF
cdr3_nt: TGTGCCAGCAGCCAAGAGAGGTTAAGCACAGATACGCAGTATTTT

j_call: TRBJ2-2
v_call: TRBV28
cdr3_length: 15
d_call: -
clone_size: -
cdr3_aa: CASSFLAENTGELFF
cdr3_nt: TGTGCCAGCAGTTTTCTGGCAGAGAACACCGGGGAGCTGTTTTTT

j_call: TRBJ1-2
v_call: TRBV30
cdr3_length: 12
d_call: TRBD1
clone_size: -
cdr3_aa: CACRDRGAGYTF
cdr3_nt: TGTGCCTGCCGGGACAGGGGGGCCGGCTACACCTTC

j_call: TRBJ1-2
v_call: TRBV5-4
cdr3_length: 14
d_call: TRBD1
clone_size: -
cdr3_aa: CASSPDRGLYGYTF
cdr3_nt: TGTGCCAGCAGCCCGGACAGGGGTCTTTATGGCTACACCTTC

j_call: TRBJ1-1
v_call: TRBV6-6
cdr3_length: 15
d_call: TRBD1
clone_size: -
cdr3_aa: CASRPLDRERTEAFF
cdr3_nt: TGTGCCAGCAGGCCACTGGACAGGGAAAGAACTGAAGCTTTCTTT

j_call: TRBJ2-7
v_call: TRBV6-6
cdr3_length: 14
d_call: TRBD2
clone_size: -
cdr3_aa: CASSILAPSYEQYF
cdr3_nt: TGTGCCAGCAGTATACTAGCGCCGTCCTACGAGCAGTACTTC

j_call: TRBJ2-7
v_call: TRBV7-6
cdr3_length: 15
d_call: TRBD2
clone_size: -
cdr3_aa: CASSRGLAGHNEQYF
cdr3_nt: TGTGCCAGCAGCCGCGGACTAGCGGGACACAACGAGCAGTACTTC

j_call: TRBJ2-2
v_call: TRBV5-1
cdr3_length: 15
d_call: TRBD2
clone_size: -
cdr3_aa: CASSLVGLATGELFF
cdr3_nt: TGCGCCAGCAGCTTGGTGGGACTAGCGACCGGGGAGCTGTTTTTT

j_call: TRBJ2-7
v_call: TRBV4-1
cdr3_length: 15
d_call: -
clone_size: -
cdr3_aa: CASSQDPGGFYEQYF
cdr3_nt: TGCGCCAGCAGCCAAGATCCGGGGGGCTTCTACGAGCAGTACTTC

j_call: TRBJ2-7
v_call: TRBV5-1
cdr3_length: 14
d_call: TRBD2
clone_size: -
cdr3_aa: CASSPWGGSYEQYF
cdr3_nt: TGCGCCAGCAGCCCATGGGGCGGGAGCTACGAGCAGTACTTC

j_call: TRBJ1-5
v_call: TRBV28
cdr3_length: 15
d_call: -
clone_size: -
cdr3_aa: CASSPLAGFNQPQHF
cdr3_nt: TGTGCCAGCAGCCCCTTGGCAGGGTTCAATCAGCCCCAGCATTTT

j_call: TRBJ2-3
v_call: TRBV7-6
cdr3_length: 17
d_call: TRBD2
clone_size: -
cdr3_aa: CASSPRGGSGNTDTQYF
cdr3_nt: TGTGCCAGCAGCCCGCGGGGGGGTAGCGGAAACACAGATACGCAGTATTTT

j_call: TRBJ1-1
v_call: TRBV9
cdr3_length: 15
d_call: TRBD1
clone_size: -
cdr3_aa: CASSVGTGPSTEAFF
cdr3_nt: TGTGCCAGCAGCGTAGGGACAGGGCCCTCCACTGAAGCTTTCTTT

j_call: TRBJ2-2
v_call: TRBV28
cdr3_length: 15
d_call: TRBD2
clone_size: -
cdr3_aa: CASSAPGTKTGELFF
cdr3_nt: TGTGCCAGCAGTGCCCCCGGGACTAAAACCGGGGAGCTGTTTTTT

j_call: TRBJ1-5
v_call: TRBV6-5
cdr3_length: 15
d_call: -
clone_size: -
cdr3_aa: CASSYSGQRNQPQHF
cdr3_nt: TGTGCCAGCAGTTACTCCGGACAACGCAATCAGCCCCAGCATTTT

j_call: TRBJ1-4
v_call: TRBV19
cdr3_length: 12
d_call: -
clone_size: -
cdr3_aa: CASSRRDEKLFF
cdr3_nt: TGTGCCAGTAGTCGAAGAGATGAAAAACTGTTTTTT

j_call: TRBJ2-7
v_call: TRBV30
cdr3_length: 13
d_call: -
clone_size: -
cdr3_aa: CAWGQLASYEQYF
cdr3_nt: TGTGCCTGGGGACAGCTAGCTTCTTACGAGCAGTACTTC